One and the same sample provided the 3 T cell receptor beta chains below, sequenced in a study of Ad26.COV2.S vaccination and SARS-CoV-2 variants. Documented treatment: roughly 19 received Ad26.COV2.S at low or high dose, single or two shots; about five received placebo; per-sample allocation not given. Material that was analyzed had been drawn on day 63 after the first vaccine or placebo injection. The method was immunoSEQ multiplex PCR; TCRdb's version includes in-frame clones alone and lacks a portion of them. The sample carries 200,000 to 250,000 clones, roughly 90% recorded once. The source material was peripheral blood, sampled in a trial of Ad26.COV2.S vaccine versus placebo. The receptors shown here come from a person between 18 and 65 years old who received the Ad26.COV2.S COVID-19 vaccine or a placebo.

The chain couples TRBV27 to TRBJ1-6; perhaps TRBD1 as D (5 bases). CDR1 and CDR2 (germline): MNHEY, SMNVEV (reference sequence). V shed 5 bases and J shed 9 bases, with 11 bases lying between them. The CDR3 is made up of 13 amino acids. The CDR3: CASSRGTGSPLHF. In nucleotides, the CDR3 is TGTGCCAGCAGTCGAGGGACGGGTTCACCCCTCCACTTT.

The CDR3 here is CASSDPGQGALGYGYTF. The CDR3 coding sequence is TGTGCCAGCAGTGATCCGGGACAGGGGGCGCTGGGCTATGGCTACACCTTC. This rearrangement joins TRBV6-1 to TRBJ1-2; TRBD1 matches at 12 bases. The CDR3 is 17 amino acids. The J segment lost 4 bases and the V segment lost 3 bases, leaving 9 bases of the junction unmatched. Germline V lookup: CDR1 MNHNS, CDR2 SASEGT.

The gene calls are TRBV11-1 and TRBJ1-2; D is ambiguous. Germline V gene lookup returns CDR1 SGHAT and CDR2 FQDESV (reference sequence). The CDR3 has 14 residues. Trimming shortened V by 0 bases and J by 6 bases, and 11 bases separated the two germline ends. For the CDR3, the DNA is TGTGCCAGCAGCTTAGCTCGTGGGAAGGATGGCTACACCTTC. This encodes CASSLARGKDGYTF.